This T cell receptor (beta chain) was recovered during a study of blood T cell repertoires in COVID-19. Whole-study context: COVID-19 samples, acute and convalescent, were from the United States, Italy and Spain. PBMCs, B-cell-depleted T cells, or T cells were the source of the cDNA or gDNA that made up the material.

The CDR3 has 13 amino acids. Germline-derived CDR1 and CDR2 are SGHRS and YFSETQ. V lost 4 bases and J lost 4, with 12 bases in between. Authors' methods: Estimation of nucleated cell counts was performed using reference gene primer amplification. Clones were read by immunoSEQ multiplex PCR, and TCRdb kept only the in-frame ones, dropping some. Clonal size and the V and J genes are those of that table, whereas D and trimming came from the DNA. The sample lists around 110,000 clones; 80% were seen once. The V call is TRBV5-1, the J call TRBJ2-7; TRBD2 might be the D (5 bases). This clonotype was sampled from a man in his 60s with active or convalescent COVID-19. The sample was peripheral blood. The CDR3 here is CASSGDEGYEQYF. CDR3 DNA sequence: TGCGCCAGCAGCGGAGACGAGGGTTACGAGCAGTACTTC.